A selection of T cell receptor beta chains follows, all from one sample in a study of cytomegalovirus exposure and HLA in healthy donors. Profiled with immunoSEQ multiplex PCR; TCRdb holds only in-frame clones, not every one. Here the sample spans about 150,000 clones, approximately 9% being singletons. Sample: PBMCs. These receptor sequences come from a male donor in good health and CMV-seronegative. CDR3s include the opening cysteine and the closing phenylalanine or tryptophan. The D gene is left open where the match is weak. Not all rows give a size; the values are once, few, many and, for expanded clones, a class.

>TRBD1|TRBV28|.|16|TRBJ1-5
TGTGCCAGCACCTCAATGGTGAGGGGGCTGATTCAGCCCCAGCATTTT
CASTSMVRGLIQPQHF
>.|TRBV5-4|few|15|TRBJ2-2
TGTGCCAGCAGCTTGGTCGGGGGGAACACCGGGGAGCTGTTTTTT
CASSLVGGNTGELFF
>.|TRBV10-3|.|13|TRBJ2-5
TGTGCCATCAGTGAAGGGGCTCAAGAGACCCAGTACTTC
CAISEGAQETQYF
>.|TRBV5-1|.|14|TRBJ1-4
TGCGCCAGCAGCCAGACAGGTCTTGGTGAAAAACTGTTTTTT
CASSQTGLGEKLFF
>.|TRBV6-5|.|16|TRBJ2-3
TGTGCCAGCAGTTACTTGTTGGGTCTGGGGCCAGATACGCAGTATTTT
CASSYLLGLGPDTQYF
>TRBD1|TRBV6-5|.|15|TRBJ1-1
TGTGCCAGCAGCCTTCGGGACAGATCGAACACTGAAGCTTTCTTT
CASSLRDRSNTEAFF
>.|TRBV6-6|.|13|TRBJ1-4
TGTGCCAGCATCGGAGTTTTACGGGAAAAACTGTTTTTT
CASIGVLREKLFF
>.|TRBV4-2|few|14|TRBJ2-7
TGTGCCAGCAGCCAAGAAGCGACAGCCCACGAGCAGTACTTC
CASSQEATAHEQYF
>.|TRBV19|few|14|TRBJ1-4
TGTGCCAGTAGTGGGGGGGGGCTTGATGAAAAACTGTTTTTT
CASSGGGLDEKLFF
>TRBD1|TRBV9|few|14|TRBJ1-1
TGTGCCAGCAGCTTACGGGACAGTAACACTGAAGCTTTCTTT
CASSLRDSNTEAFF
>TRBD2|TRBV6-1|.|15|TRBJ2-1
TGTGCCAGCAGGCCGGGACTAGCGCTTCCTAGTGAGCAGTTCTTC
CASRPGLALPSEQFF
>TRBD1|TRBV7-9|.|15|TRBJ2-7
TGTGCCAGCAGCTTGAGCGGACAGGGTATCAACGAGCAGTACTTC
CASSLSGQGINEQYF